This T cell receptor (beta chain) was sequenced during a study of blood T cell repertoires in COVID-19. Study context: Whether acute or convalescent, the COVID-19 samples came from the United States, Italy and Spain.

With 1 base clipped from V and 5 bases from J, the junction kept 3 bases outside the gene matches. CDR3 length: 14 residues. CDR1 and CDR2 from the germline V gene are SGHTA and FQGNSA. Study processing details: Amplification of reference gene primers was used by the study to estimate nucleated cell counts. The protocol was immunoSEQ multiplex PCR, while the TCRdb copy is restricted to in-frame clones and leaves out a portion. V, J and clone size are taken as reported in that table, and D and trimming were inferred from the DNA itself. Of about 180,000 clones listed, 60% to 80% were seen once; the top ten hold approximately 26%.

The TCR originated in a woman aged 70-85 years with acute or convalescent COVID-19. The rearrangement uses TRBV7-2 and TRBJ2-7; 9 bases map to TRBD2. Sequences were obtained from peripheral blood. Written as DNA, the CDR3 is TGTGCCAGCAGCTTAGTTAGCGGGAGTGACGAGCAGTACTTC. Its protein product is CASSLVSGSDEQYF.